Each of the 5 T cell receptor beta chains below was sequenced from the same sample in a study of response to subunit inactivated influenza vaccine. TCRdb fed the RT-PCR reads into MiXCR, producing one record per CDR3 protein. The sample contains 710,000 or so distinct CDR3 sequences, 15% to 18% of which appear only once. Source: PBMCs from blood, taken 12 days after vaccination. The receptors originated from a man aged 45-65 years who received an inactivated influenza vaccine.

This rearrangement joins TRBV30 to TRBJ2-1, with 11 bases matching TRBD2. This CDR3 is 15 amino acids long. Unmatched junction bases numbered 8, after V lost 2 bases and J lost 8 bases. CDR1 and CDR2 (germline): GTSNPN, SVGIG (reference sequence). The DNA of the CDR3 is TGTGCCTGGAGTTTAGCGGGGGGGCCTAAGGATGAGCAGTTCTTC. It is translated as CAWSLAGGPKDEQFF.

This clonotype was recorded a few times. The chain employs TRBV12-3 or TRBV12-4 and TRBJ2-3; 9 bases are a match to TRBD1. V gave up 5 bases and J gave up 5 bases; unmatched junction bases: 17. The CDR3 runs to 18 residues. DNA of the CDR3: TGTGCCAGCAGTCCCCAAATTGGGACAGGGATGGCGAGAGATACGCAGTATTTT. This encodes CASSPQIGTGMARDTQYF.

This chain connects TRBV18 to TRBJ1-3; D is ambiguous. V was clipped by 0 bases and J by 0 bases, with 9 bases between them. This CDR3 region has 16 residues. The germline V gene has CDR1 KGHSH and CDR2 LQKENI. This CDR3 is CASSPPGGSSGNTIYF. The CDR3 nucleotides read TGTGCCAGCTCACCACCGGGCGGCAGCTCTGGAAACACCATATATTTT.

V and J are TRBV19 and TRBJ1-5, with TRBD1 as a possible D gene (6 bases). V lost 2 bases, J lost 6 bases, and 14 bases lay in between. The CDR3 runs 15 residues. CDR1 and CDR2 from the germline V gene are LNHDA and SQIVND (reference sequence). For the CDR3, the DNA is TGTGCCAGTAGTATACGGGACCTGACAGGTCAGCCCCAGCATTTT. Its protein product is CASSIRDLTGQPQHF.

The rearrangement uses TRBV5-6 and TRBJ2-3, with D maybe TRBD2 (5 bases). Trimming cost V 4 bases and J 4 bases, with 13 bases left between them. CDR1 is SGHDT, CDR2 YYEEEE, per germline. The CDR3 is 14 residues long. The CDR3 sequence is CASSPGLPPDTQYF. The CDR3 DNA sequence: TGTGCCAGCAGCCCCGGACTTCCACCAGATACGCAGTATTTT.